The 8 T cell receptor beta chains in this list originate from one sample, sequenced in a study of cytomegalovirus exposure and HLA in healthy donors. PCR amplification relied on 60 Vbeta primers (plus 13 Jbeta primers). Sequencing was performed with immunoSEQ multiplex PCR; in TCRdb, only in-frame clones are kept and a portion is missing. The sample yields 90,000 to 120,000 clones, 77% seen once. Material for sequencing was PBMCs. The source of these receptors is a male donor in good health and CMV-seronegative.

Only one count was recorded for this clone. The chain has TRBV28 and TRBJ1-2; TRBD1 might be the D (5 bases). V gave up 5 bases and J gave up 7 bases, with 11 bases separating them. Germline V gene lookup returns CDR1 MDHEN and CDR2 SYDVKM. CDR3 size: 12 residues. The CDR3 protein is CASSPGSLGYTF. The CDR3 bases are TGTGCCAGCAGTCCAGGGTCCCTTGGCTACACCTTC.

The CDR3 sequence is CSVSPGQGTDTQYF. For the CDR3, the DNA is TGCAGCGTCTCTCCGGGACAGGGCACAGATACGCAGTATTTT. This chain joins TRBV29-1 and TRBJ2-3; 8 nucleotides align to TRBD1. CDR3 length: 14 amino acids. The J segment lost 1 base and the V segment lost 6 bases, leaving 6 bases of the junction unmatched. Germline V lookup: CDR1 SQVTM, CDR2 ANQGSEA.

The table lists this clone with a few counts. Within the sample, other DNA sequences also encode this same CDR3. The chain is built from TRBV5-1 and TRBJ2-3; D is ambiguous. The CDR3 length is 12 residues. Between the trimmed V and J ends, which lost 1 base and 3 bases, there was a span of 3 bases. Per germline, CDR1 SGHRS and CDR2 YFSETQ. CDR3 coding DNA: TGCGCCAGCAGCTTGTCGACAGATACGCAGTATTTT. As protein: CASSLSTDTQYF.

There are a few counts of this clone. The genes are TRBV6-1 and TRBJ2-5; D is unresolved. Trimming shortened V by 6 bases and J by 0 bases, and 14 bases separated the two germline ends. This CDR3 spans 15 amino acids. The germline CDR1 and CDR2 sequences are MNHNS and SASEGT. CDR3 nucleotides: TGTGCCAGCAGCGCTTCGCCTCTAAACCAAGAGACCCAGTACTTC. It encodes CASSASPLNQETQYF.

The chain's CDR3 is CAWSIGQGSEQYF. DNA of the CDR3: TGTGCCTGGAGCATAGGACAGGGTTCCGAGCAGTACTTC. The gene calls are TRBV30 and TRBJ2-7; 8 nucleotides agree with TRBD1. This CDR3 region has 13 residues. The V and J ends lost 3 bases and 6 bases, in that order; junction bases with no gene match: 7. CDR1 and CDR2 from the germline V gene are GTSNPN and SVGIG (reference sequence).

The chain couples TRBV10-3 to TRBJ2-1, with 8 bases matching TRBD1. The V gene's germline CDR1 is ENHRY and CDR2 SYGVKD. Trimming cost V 2 bases and J 8 bases; bases outside gene matches: 8. The CDR3 runs to 15 residues. CDR3: CAISEGAGGRYEQFF. The DNA for the CDR3 is TGTGCCATCAGTGAGGGGGCAGGGGGCAGGTATGAGCAGTTCTTC.

There are a few counts of this clone. CDR3 bases: TGTGCCAGCAGCTTAGCGTCGTGGAGCCCCACCGAAAGCTACCAAGAGACCCAGTACTTC. Protein: CASSLASWSPTESYQETQYF. The V call is TRBV13, the J call TRBJ2-5; D is unclear. The CDR3 is 20 residues long. Germline CDR1 is PRHDT and CDR2 is FYEKMQ (reference sequence). V dropped 1 base and J dropped 0 bases, with 24 bases sitting between them.

V is TRBV27 and J is TRBJ2-5, with 13 nucleotides matching TRBD2. The assigned J gene may be wrong: the sequence end matches TRBJ2-7 better. CDR3 size: 17 residues. From germline, CDR1 is MNHEY and CDR2 SMNVEV (reference sequence). CDR3 nucleotides: TGTGCCAGCAGCTCCGGGACTAGCGGGAATGGGTACTACGAGCAGTACTTC. Translated, it gives CASSSGTSGNGYYEQYF.